This TCR beta chain was recorded in a study of radiation and T cells in renal cell carcinoma. Study summary: Nephrectomy followed 15 Gy stereotactic body radiation by 4 weeks.

Whole-study findings and limits: In blood, top tumor clones expanded by 2 weeks, shrinking by 4.

About this clone: The target antigen is unknown.

V was trimmed by 6 bases and J by 4 bases, leaving 12 bases between them. CDR3 length equals 13 residues. Germline V gene sequence: CDR1 MNHEY, CDR2 SVGAGI. Sample time point: blood 2 weeks post-SBRT. The treatment denotes: 15 Gy SBRT to primary tumor, nephrectomy 4 weeks later. Clear cell pathology was present in this patient's renal cell carcinoma. Assay used: immunoSEQ multiplex PCR; TCRdb lists only in-frame clones, some missing. The sample lists roughly 130,000 clones, more than 70% occurring once. The J gene is TRBJ1-1, the V gene TRBV6-5; D uncertain. This TCR came from a woman in her seventies with renal cell carcinoma. The sequenced sample was blood, obtained from a patient whose treatment included radiotherapy and nephrectomy. The CDR3 coding sequence is TGTGCCAGCAGCCGAGGACTTGGCACTGAAGCTTTCTTT. This sequence encodes CASSRGLGTEAFF.